This TCR beta chain was sequenced in a study of ipilimumab plus nivolumab after autologous stem cell transplantation. Study summary: A median of about 8 nivolumab and 5 ipilimumab doses were given.

Starting 14 to 28 days after autologous transplant, ipilimumab 1 mg/kg was given. This CDR3 has 15 amino acids. CDR1 is SEHNR, CDR2 FQNEAQ, per germline (reference sequence). Trimming stripped 4 bases from V and 0 bases from J, with 11 bases between. The data were produced by immunoSEQ multiplex PCR, yet TCRdb's version contains in-frame clones alone and is incomplete. Of some 14,000 clones in the sample, approximately 72% are singletons; the top ten hold under 11%. The TCR sequence derives from a male donor with primary mediastinal lymphoma. Material: PBMCs, obtained in a trial of ipilimumab plus nivolumab as post-transplant consolidation. The rearrangement links TRBV7-9 to TRBJ2-3; D is uncertain. CDR3 sequence (DNA): TGTGCCAGCAGCTGGCTCGGCCTTAGCACAGATACGCAGTATTTT. Translation gives CASSWLGLSTDTQYF.